The 11 T cell receptor beta chains below were found in one sample sequenced in a study of early T cells in non-severe SARS-CoV-2 infection. One entry per CDR3 protein, called by TCRdb with MiXCR from the 5' RACE reads. The profile covers 25,000 to 30,000 distinct CDR3 sequences, with 5.3% appearing a single time and around 4.5% taken by the ten largest. The sample taken for sequencing was whole blood. These receptors all come from an adult who was a healthcare worker with PCR-confirmed SARS-CoV-2 infection or an uninfected control (not recorded which).

This clonotype was detected ten times or more. The rearrangement uses TRBV7-9 and TRBJ1-1; weak D call: TRBD1 (6 bases). V lost 1 base and J lost 4, with 13 bases in between. This CDR3 contains 15 residues. CDR1 and CDR2 (germline): SEHNR, FQNEAQ (reference sequence). CDR3 sequence reads: CASSLVWGPGTEAFF. The CDR3 DNA reads TGTGCCAGCAGCTTAGTGTGGGGGCCGGGCACTGAAGCTTTCTTT.

This clonotype has at least ten counts. The chain employs TRBV20-1 and TRBJ2-7; the D gene is possibly TRBD2 (5 bases). Germline CDR1 and CDR2: DFQATT and SNEGSKA (reference sequence). The CDR3 covers 13 residues. The ends were cut back, 3 bases at V and 2 bases at J, with 11 bases in the middle. CDR3 sequence reads: CSARSRTAYEQYF. CDR3 coding DNA: TGCAGTGCTAGGTCAAGGACTGCCTACGAGCAGTACTTC.

This clonotype was seen repeatedly, ten times or more. The chain combines TRBV18 with TRBJ1-1, with D uncertain. This CDR3 is 11 amino acids long. V dropped 6 bases and J dropped 1 base, with 3 bases sitting between them. Germline V gene data show CDR1 as KGHSH and CDR2 as LQKENI. This chain's CDR3 is CASSGNTEAFF. CDR3 nucleotides: TGTGCCAGCTCTGGGAACACTGAAGCTTTCTTT.

This clonotype was observed a handful of times. V usage is TRBV2 and J usage is TRBJ1-1, with D possibly TRBD1 on 5 matching bases. The CDR3 covers 13 residues. Germline assignment: CDR1 SNHLY and CDR2 FYNNEI. Deletions cut 1 base from V and 3 bases from J, with 6 bases between. Written as DNA, the CDR3 is TGTGCCAGCAGTGAAGGCAGGGACACTGAAGCTTTCTTT. Translation gives CASSEGRDTEAFF.

At least ten counts were recorded for this clonotype. V usage is TRBV25-1 and J usage is TRBJ1-1; D gene unclear. V dropped 5 bases and J dropped 5 bases, with 15 bases sitting between them. There are 14 residues in the CDR3. Germline-derived CDR1 and CDR2 are MGHDK and SYGVNS. The CDR3 region has the DNA TGTGCCAGCAGTAAAGACGGGGAAAATACTGAAGCTTTCTTT. Translated: CASSKDGENTEAFF. Full variable domain (rest looked up from reference TRBV25-1 and TRBJ1-1): EADIYQTPRYLVIGTGKKITLECSQTMGHDKMYWYQQDPGMELHLIHYSYGVNSTEKGDLSSESTVSRIRTEHFPLTLESARPSHTSQYLCASSKDGENTEAFFGQGTRLTVV.

This clonotype was recorded many times. J is TRBJ1-1 and V is TRBV12-3 or TRBV12-4; D not certain. The CDR3 consists of 14 residues. V was cut by 7 bases and J by 2 bases, with 14 bases left in between. CDR3 loop: CASTTGLENTEAFF. Written as DNA, the CDR3 is TGTGCCAGCACCACCGGGCTCGAAAACACTGAAGCTTTCTTT.

This clonotype was picked up many times. The chain combines TRBV29-1 with TRBJ1-2; no clear D gene. Trimming shortened V by 4 bases and J by 0 bases, and 12 bases separated the two germline ends. CDR1 is SQVTM and CDR2 is ANQGSEA in the germline V gene. This CDR3 comprises 14 residues. CDR3 in DNA: TGCAGCGTTGCCACAGAGGGAGCTAACTATGGCTACACCTTC. Amino acids: CSVATEGANYGYTF.

The chain links TRBV7-9 to TRBJ2-7; no firm D call. V was clipped by 1 base and J by 0 bases, with 7 bases between them. The CDR3 totals 14 residues. Per germline, CDR1 SEHNR and CDR2 FQNEAQ (reference sequence). The CDR3: CASSLVASSYEQYF. CDR3 sequence (DNA): TGTGCCAGCAGCTTAGTCGCGAGCTCCTACGAGCAGTACTTC.

The genes are TRBV7-9 and TRBJ1-2; no clear D gene. Germline values: CDR1 SEHNR, CDR2 FQNEAQ (reference sequence). Deletions cut 2 bases from V and 1 base from J, with 8 bases between. This CDR3 region has 14 residues. For the CDR3, the DNA is TGTGCCAGCAGCTTACGACACCGTAACTATGGCTACACCTTC. Encoded protein: CASSLRHRNYGYTF.

This clonotype was seen ten or more times. V is TRBV20-1 and J is TRBJ2-5, with TRBD2 matching over 8 bases. This CDR3 contains 14 residues. Germline loops: CDR1 DFQATT, CDR2 SNEGSKA (reference sequence). After removal of 6 bases from V and 5 bases from J, the junction contained 11 bases not matched to a gene. CDR3 bases: TGCAGTGCCAGTAAAGCGGGAGTCCTGGAGACCCAGTACTTC. Amino acids: CSASKAGVLETQYF.

The table lists this clonotype with many counts. The gene calls are TRBV7-6 and TRBJ1-4; a weak D match, TRBD1 (5 bases). V gave up 5 bases and J gave up 0 bases, with 22 bases separating them. Germline V lookup: CDR1 SGHVS, CDR2 FNYEAQ. The CDR3 is 19 amino acids. CDR3 DNA: TGTGCCAGCAGCCCCCCGGTCAGGGCATGGGGAGCAACTAATGAAAAACTGTTTTTT. Translating it yields CASSPPVRAWGATNEKLFF.